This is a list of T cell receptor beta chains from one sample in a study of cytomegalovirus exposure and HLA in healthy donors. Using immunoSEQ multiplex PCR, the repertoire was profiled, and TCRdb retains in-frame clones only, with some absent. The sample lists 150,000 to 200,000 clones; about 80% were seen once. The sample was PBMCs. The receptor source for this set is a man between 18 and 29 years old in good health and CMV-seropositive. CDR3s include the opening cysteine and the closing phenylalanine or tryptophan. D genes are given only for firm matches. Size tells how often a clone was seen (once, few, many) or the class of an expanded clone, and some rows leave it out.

CDR3: CASSLTGQGNYEQYF
DNA: TGTGCCAGCAGCTTAACGGGACAGGGCAACTACGAGCAGTACTTC
V: TRBV5-4
size: -
J: TRBJ2-7
D: TRBD1

CDR3: CASNHGRGNTEAFF
DNA: TGTGCCAGCAACCATGGCCGGGGGAACACTGAAGCTTTCTTT
V: TRBV7-8
size: -
J: TRBJ1-1
D: -

CDR3: CASSRGGIGGNDYEQYF
DNA: TGTGCCAGCAGCAGAGGGGGCATCGGCGGGAATGACTACGAGCAGTACTTC
V: TRBV5-4
size: -
J: TRBJ2-7
D: -

CDR3: CASSPGRLGGPQHF
DNA: TGTGCCAGCAGCCCCGGACGGCTCGGGGGACCCCAGCATTTT
V: TRBV7-2
size: -
J: TRBJ1-5
D: -

CDR3: CASSVGLAGGGTGELFF
DNA: TGTGCCAGCAGCGTAGGACTAGCGGGAGGGGGCACCGGGGAGCTGTTTTTT
V: TRBV9
size: -
J: TRBJ2-2
D: TRBD2

CDR3: CASSSSRGYEQYF
DNA: TGTGCCAGCAGTTCCTCACGAGGGTACGAGCAGTACTTC
V: TRBV6-5
size: -
J: TRBJ2-7
D: -

CDR3: CSVRRGLEYDEQYF
DNA: TGCAGCGTCCGAAGGGGGTTGGAGTATGACGAGCAGTACTTC
V: TRBV29-1
size: -
J: TRBJ2-7
D: -

CDR3: CASSVGGGGGQPQHF
DNA: TGTGCCAGCAGCGTAGGAGGAGGGGGCGGGCAGCCCCAGCATTTT
V: TRBV9
size: -
J: TRBJ1-5
D: TRBD1

CDR3: CASSQGSRGPGGQPQHF
DNA: TGCGCCAGCAGCCAAGGTAGCAGGGGGCCAGGGGGTCAGCCCCAGCATTTT
V: TRBV4-1
size: -
J: TRBJ1-5
D: TRBD1

CDR3: CASSPGSSETQYF
DNA: TGCGCCAGCAGCCCTGGGTCTAGCGAGACGCAGTATTTT
V: TRBV4-3
size: -
J: TRBJ2-3
D: -

CDR3: CASSLSEGRNQPQHF
DNA: TGCGCCAGCAGCCTCTCGGAGGGACGCAATCAGCCCCAGCATTTT
V: TRBV4-1
size: -
J: TRBJ1-5
D: -

CDR3: CASTPEPQFEGKLFF
DNA: TGTGCCAGCACCCCGGAGCCCCAATTCGAAGGAAAACTGTTTTTT
V: TRBV6-5
size: -
J: TRBJ1-4
D: -

CDR3: CASSPGGGTQYF
DNA: TGCGCCAGCAGCCCGGGCGGGGGAACGCAGTATTTT
V: TRBV5-1
size: -
J: TRBJ2-3
D: TRBD2

CDR3: CASSSPEREQFF
DNA: TGTGCCAGCAGCTCCCCGGAGAGGGAGCAGTTCTTC
V: TRBV5-4
size: once
J: TRBJ2-1
D: -

CDR3: CASSQDRGGGANTGELFF
DNA: TGCGCCAGCAGCCAAGACCGAGGGGGGGGCGCGAACACCGGGGAGCTGTTTTTT
V: TRBV4-3
size: few
J: TRBJ2-2
D: -

CDR3: CASSFGHYNEQFF
DNA: TGTGCCAGCAGCTTTGGACACTACAATGAGCAGTTCTTC
V: TRBV7-2
size: -
J: TRBJ2-1
D: -

CDR3: CASSPGGLAGVWQETQYF
DNA: TGTGCCAGCAGCCCAGGGGGACTAGCGGGAGTTTGGCAAGAGACCCAGTACTTC
V: TRBV11-2
size: -
J: TRBJ2-5
D: TRBD2

CDR3: CASSSSDGWREQYF
DNA: TGTGCCAGCAGCTCATCGGACGGGTGGAGGGAGCAGTACTTC
V: TRBV7-2
size: -
J: TRBJ2-7
D: -

CDR3: CASSQAGQTTDTQYF
DNA: TGTGCCAGCAGCCAAGCGGGACAGACCACAGATACGCAGTATTTT
V: TRBV14
size: -
J: TRBJ2-3
D: TRBD1

CDR3: CASSGGQGGNEQFF
DNA: TGTGCCAGCAGTGGGGGACAGGGAGGGAATGAGCAGTTCTTC
V: TRBV6-4
size: -
J: TRBJ2-1
D: TRBD1

CDR3: CASTLLGGTGELFF
DNA: TGTGCCAGCACCTTGCTTGGCGGGACCGGGGAGCTGTTTTTT
V: TRBV7-3
size: -
J: TRBJ2-2
D: -